The 14 T cell receptor beta chains listed next were all sequenced from one sample in a study of blood T cells in healthy people across ages. A sample-barcoded 5' primer and a J-beta primer mix were used in a second PCR of roughly 6 to 11 cycles. TCRdb redid the calling of the 5' RACE reads with MiXCR, one entry per CDR3 protein. This table has fewer than 1 million distinct CDR3 sequences, roughly 44% appearing once. Sequencing used blood. Receptors were obtained from a man aged 60 to 75 in good health.

This chain connects TRBV5-1 to TRBJ1-2; a possible D gene is TRBD1 (5 bases). The germline V and J ends were trimmed by 5 bases and 3 bases, with 8 bases remaining between them. CDR3 length equals 12 residues. Germline V CDR1 and CDR2: SGHRS, YFSETQ. In DNA, the CDR3 is TGCGCCAGCAGAACGGGGGACTATGGCTACACCTTC. Translated: CASRTGDYGYTF.

This clonotype was seen only a few times. The chain couples TRBV7-2 to TRBJ2-3; 9 bases line up with TRBD2. Germline V gene data show CDR1 as SGHTA and CDR2 as FQGNSA. The length of the CDR3 is 15 residues. J was trimmed by 2 bases and V by 11 bases; bases with no gene match: 11. The CDR3 region is CASRSSGVDTDTQYF. As DNA, the CDR3 is TGTGCCTCGAGGTCTAGCGGGGTTGACACAGATACGCAGTATTTT.

This chain connects TRBV7-8 to TRBJ1-3; D unresolved. Trimming took 1 base from V and 0 from J, leaving 4 bases between them. The germline V gene encodes CDR1 SGHVS and CDR2 FQNEAQ. CDR3 length: 14 amino acids. The CDR3 here is CASSLGPSGNTIYF. The CDR3 bases are TGTGCCAGCAGCTTAGGTCCCTCTGGAAACACCATATATTTT.

The chain employs TRBV7-2 and TRBJ2-1, with D perhaps TRBD2 (6 bases). With 5 bases removed from V and 4 bases from J, the gap between germline ends came to 21 bases. The CDR3 consists of 17 residues. Germline-derived CDR1 and CDR2 are SGHTA and FQGNSA. CDR3 sequence reads: CASSPLRGASAYNEQFF. The DNA for the CDR3 is TGTGCCAGCAGCCCACTCCGTGGCGCTAGCGCTTACAATGAGCAGTTCTTC.

J is TRBJ2-1 and V is TRBV7-8, with unresolved D. Germline lookup yields CDR1 SGHVS and CDR2 FQNEAQ. The CDR3 spans 12 residues. With 5 bases removed from V and 9 bases from J, the gap between germline ends came to 11 bases. The CDR3 bases are TGTGCCAGCAGCCATCCTTATAGTGAGCAGTTCTTC. Its protein product is CASSHPYSEQFF. Supplemented by reference TRBV7-8 and TRBJ2-1, the full variable domain reads GAGVSQSPRYKVAKRGQDVALRCDPISGHVSLFWYQQALGQGPEFLTYFQNEAQLDKSGLPSDRFFAERPEGSVSTLKIQRTQQEDSAVYLCASSHPYSEQFFGPGTRLTVL.

The rearrangement uses TRBV10-3 and TRBJ1-5; 8 bases align to TRBD1. V gave up 6 bases and J gave up 3 bases; unmatched junction bases: 4. This CDR3 comprises 14 residues. Germline V CDR1 and CDR2: ENHRY, SYGVKD. This CDR3 is CAIRGTGDNQPQHF. CDR3 nucleotide sequence: TGTGCCATCAGAGGGACAGGTGACAATCAGCCCCAGCATTTT.

This clonotype was seen repeatedly, ten times or more. The chain combines TRBV12-3 or TRBV12-4 with TRBJ2-6; 7 positions agree with TRBD2. This CDR3 spans 19 amino acids. Losses at the gene ends were 3 bases for V and 0 bases for J; bases not matched to a gene: 11. CDR3: CASSFAGTTASSGANVLTF. In DNA, the CDR3 is TGTGCCAGCAGTTTCGCCGGGACTACCGCCAGCTCTGGGGCCAACGTCCTGACTTTC.

The rearrangement links TRBV3-1 to TRBJ2-7, with D unresolved. The CDR3 is made up of 14 amino acids. Per germline, CDR1 LGHDT and CDR2 YNNKEL (reference sequence). Trimming cost V 1 base and J 4 bases, with 11 bases left between them. DNA of the CDR3: TGTGCCAGCAGCCAAGTCGTCGGCAGTTACGAGCAGTACTTC. This translates into CASSQVVGSYEQYF.

This clonotype has a handful of counts. The chain couples TRBV20-1 to TRBJ1-4; 7 nucleotides align to TRBD1. The CDR3 loop spans 14 amino acids. Germline loops: CDR1 DFQATT, CDR2 SNEGSKA (reference sequence). The V segment lost 6 bases and the J segment 5 bases; nucleotides outside the gene matches: 9. The chain's CDR3 is CSAYSGTANEKLFF. Here the CDR3 DNA reads TGCAGTGCCTATTCCGGGACAGCAAATGAAAAACTGTTTTTT.

This clonotype was counted a few times. V usage is TRBV19 and J usage is TRBJ2-3; 7 nucleotides align to TRBD1. Trimming at V came to 7 bases and at J to 4 bases, leaving 8 bases not matched to a gene. The germline CDR1 and CDR2 sequences are LNHDA and SQIVND (reference sequence). The CDR3 has 14 residues. The CDR3 spells CASTGRGKADTQYF. Written as DNA, the CDR3 is TGTGCCAGTACTGGCAGGGGGAAGGCAGATACGCAGTATTTT.

This clonotype was seen ten or more times. The chain has TRBV20-1 and TRBJ2-5, with 10 bases matching TRBD2. V was pared by 1 base and J by 4 bases, with 9 bases of the junction left unmatched. CDR1 DFQATT and CDR2 SNEGSKA come from the germline V gene (reference sequence). CDR3 length equals 16 residues. The CDR3 DNA sequence: TGCAGTGCTAGAGGAGGTCCTAGCGGGGGCGTAGAGACCCAGTACTTC. Translated, it gives CSARGGPSGGVETQYF.

This clonotype has only a few counts. This rearrangement joins TRBV5-1 to TRBJ1-1, with D uncertain. The CDR3 covers 13 residues. Germline assignment: CDR1 SGHRS and CDR2 YFSETQ. The V gene lost 3 bases and the J gene lost 6 bases, with 12 bases spanning the gap. The CDR3 sequence: CASSSPSGAEAFF. CDR3 DNA sequence: TGCGCCAGCAGCTCCCCGTCGGGCGCTGAAGCTTTCTTT.

This clonotype was recorded once. The chain employs TRBV6-2 or TRBV6-3 and TRBJ1-5; D is perhaps TRBD1 (6 bases). CDR3 length equals 16 residues. Trimming removed 0 bases from V and 2 bases from J, with 11 bases in between. The germline V gene has CDR1 MNHEY and CDR2 SVGEGT. The chain's CDR3 is CASSYSGARGNQPQHF. The CDR3, as DNA: TGTGCCAGCAGTTACTCGGGGGCGCGGGGCAATCAGCCCCAGCATTTT.

The rearrangement joins TRBV2 to TRBJ2-7; the D gene is possibly TRBD2 (6 bases). V was shortened by 6 bases and J by 3 bases, with 18 bases between the two germline ends. The CDR3 is 15 residues long. Germline-derived CDR1 and CDR2 are SNHLY and FYNNEI. CDR3 bases: TGTGCCAGCAGCCACCCGGGACTCCGGTACTACGAGCAGTACTTC. It specifies CASSHPGLRYYEQYF.